A single sample gave rise to the 19 T cell receptor beta chains below, sequenced in a study of OX40 agonist ivuxolimab in advanced cancers. The repertoire was sequenced with immunoSEQ multiplex PCR; TCRdb's copy has only in-frame clones and lacks some. In the table there are some 80,000 clones, roughly 90% of which are singletons. The sequenced sample was CD4+ or CD8+ T cells sorted from blood, obtained in a trial of the OX40 agonist ivuxolimab. Receptors were obtained from an adult with an advanced solid tumor such as melanoma, head and neck, liver or kidney cancer.

V and J are TRBV5-1 and TRBJ2-4, with D uncertain. There are 16 residues in the CDR3. V lost 2 bases, J lost 2 bases, and 14 bases lay in between. Germline CDR1 reads SGHRS; CDR2 reads YFSETQ. Here the CDR3 DNA reads TGCGCCAGCAGCTTACAGACGGGTAGGACCAAAAACATTCAGTACTTC. It specifies CASSLQTGRTKNIQYF.

A word on this clone: In this CDR3 the conserved last residue, phenylalanine or tryptophan, is missing, so a read error is likely. The DNA is left out, because the CDR3 cannot be placed on it with certainty; the CDR3 is given as TCRdb lists it. The chain carries TRBV10-1 and TRBJ1-4; TRBD1, as called in the table, went unchecked against the DNA. Per germline, CDR1 WNHNN and CDR2 SYGVQD (reference sequence). The CDR3 is 9 amino acids long, termini counted. This CDR3 is CATGWGQPR.

The J gene is TRBJ2-7, the V gene TRBV18; D may be TRBD2 (7 bases). V was shortened by 3 bases and J by 1 base, with 13 bases between the two germline ends. From germline, CDR1 is KGHSH and CDR2 LQKENI. The CDR3 has 15 residues. The DNA for the CDR3 is TGTGCCAGCTCACCTAGGGGGGGCGCGTCCTACGAGCAGTACTTC. Protein sequence: CASSPRGGASYEQYF.

The genes are TRBV28 and TRBJ1-5; D is possibly TRBD1 (5 bases). Germline CDR1 MDHEN, CDR2 SYDVKM. Trimming left V 7 bases short and J 5 bases short, with 9 bases between. The CDR3 totals 12 residues. DNA of the CDR3: TGTGCCAGCACTCAGGGACATCAGCCCCAGCATTTT. It yields the protein CASTQGHQPQHF.

The V call is TRBV30, the J call TRBJ2-1; TRBD2 matches at 10 bases. Germline lookup yields CDR1 GTSNPN and CDR2 SVGIG (reference sequence). The ends lost 5 bases at V and 7 bases at J; junction bases unmatched: 11. The CDR3 length is 15 residues. CDR3 coding DNA: TGTGCCTGGGACTCTCTAGCGGGAGCTCGGAATGAGCAGTTCTTC. Residues: CAWDSLAGARNEQFF.

The chain has TRBV5-1 and TRBJ2-2; perhaps TRBD2 as D (6 bases). CDR1 is SGHRS and CDR2 is YFSETQ in the germline V gene. This CDR3 spans 18 amino acids. V dropped 0 bases and J dropped 0 bases, with 15 bases sitting between them. The CDR3 sequence is CASSLGLASFPNTGELFF. The CDR3 DNA sequence: TGCGCCAGCAGCTTGGGTCTAGCGTCCTTCCCGAACACCGGGGAGCTGTTTTTT.

The rearrangement uses TRBV6-4 and TRBJ1-5; 9 nucleotides align to TRBD1. CDR1 is MRHNA, CDR2 SNTAGT, per germline. The CDR3 extends over 13 amino acids. The junction had 6 bases not matched to a gene; V was cut back by 4 bases and J by 11 bases. The CDR3 region is CASSGGQGWAQHF. CDR3 DNA sequence: TGTGCCAGCAGTGGAGGACAGGGGTGGGCCCAGCATTTT.

The chain links TRBV19 to TRBJ2-5, with D perhaps matching TRBD2 (6 bases). V lost 8 bases to trimming and J lost 5 bases, with 15 bases between them. This CDR3 has 13 amino acids. Germline V gene data show CDR1 as LNHDA and CDR2 as SQIVND (reference sequence). The CDR3 reads CASQTGVGETQYF. The CDR3 DNA follows: TGTGCCAGTCAAACGGGAGTGGGGGAGACCCAGTACTTC.

The rearrangement uses TRBV4-1 and TRBJ2-7, with D possibly matching TRBD1 (6 bases). V lost 5 bases and J lost 3, with 17 bases in between. The CDR3 runs to 15 residues. Germline CDR1 MGHRA, CDR2 YSYEKL. CDR3 in DNA: TGCGCCAGCAGCTCCAGCGACAGGCGATACTACGAGCAGTACTTC. It yields the protein CASSSSDRRYYEQYF.

The rearrangement joins TRBV10-2 to TRBJ2-7; a possible D gene is TRBD1 (6 bases). The ends were cut back, 5 bases at V and 5 bases at J, with 19 bases in the middle. This CDR3 spans 15 amino acids. CDR1 and CDR2 from the germline V gene are WSHSY and SAAADI. The chain's CDR3 is CASSRMGQGFNEQYF. The CDR3 DNA reads as TGCGCCAGCAGTCGAATGGGGCAGGGGTTCAACGAGCAGTACTTC.

This chain uses TRBV7-2 with TRBJ1-2; perhaps TRBD1 as D (6 bases). V lost 5 bases, J lost 8 bases, and 21 bases lay in between. The CDR3 runs 15 residues. Germline CDR1 SGHTA, CDR2 FQGNSA. CDR3 coding DNA: TGTGCCAGCAGCGTGAGGGGGTCCCGGACGGGGGGCTACACCTTC. Translated: CASSVRGSRTGGYTF.

The chain is built from TRBV7-9 and TRBJ1-2; TRBD1 matches 7 bases. The trim removed 1 base at V and 4 bases at J, leaving 0 bases unmatched. Germline V gene lookup returns CDR1 SEHNR and CDR2 FQNEAQ (reference sequence). The CDR3 length is 13 residues. The CDR3 sequence: CASSLGQGYGYTF. The CDR3 DNA follows: TGTGCCAGCAGCTTAGGACAGGGCTATGGCTACACCTTC.

As DNA, the CDR3 is TGTGCCAGCAGCCAAGACGGGACAGGGGGCTATGAAAAACTGTTTTTT. This sequence encodes CASSQDGTGGYEKLFF. This chain uses TRBV4-2 with TRBJ1-4; TRBD1 agrees at 12 bases. The J segment lost 6 bases and the V segment lost 0 bases, leaving 2 bases of the junction unmatched. Germline V gene sequence: CDR1 LGHNA, CDR2 YNFKEQ. The CDR3 is 16 amino acids.

The chain carries TRBV15 and TRBJ2-7, with TRBD1 identical over 7 bases. The ends lost 3 bases at V and 7 bases at J; junction bases unmatched: 9. This CDR3 is built from 14 residues. CDR1 and CDR2 (germline): LNHNV, YYDKDF (reference sequence). CDR3 in amino acids: CATSSDRVGREQYF. CDR3 sequence (DNA): TGTGCCACCAGCAGCGACAGGGTGGGACGGGAGCAGTACTTC.

The chain uses TRBV2 and TRBJ1-5; 9 bases align to TRBD1. Trimming at V came to 5 bases and at J to 13 bases, leaving 6 bases not matched to a gene. CDR1 is SNHLY and CDR2 is FYNNEI in the germline V gene. The CDR3 covers 12 residues. The CDR3 bases are TGTGCCAGCAGTCAGACAGGGGGAAAGCAGCATTTT. This codes for CASSQTGGKQHF.

This clone was seen a few times. This sequence joins TRBV27 and TRBJ2-7; D is uncertain. Germline values: CDR1 MNHEY, CDR2 SMNVEV (reference sequence). The ends were cut back, 2 bases at V and 3 bases at J, with 14 bases in the middle. The CDR3 covers 15 residues. CDR3 in DNA: TGTGCCAGCAGTTTAAGTTATTCAGGCAGCTACGAGCAGTACTTC. As protein: CASSLSYSGSYEQYF.

The gene calls are TRBV7-8 and TRBJ2-7; tentative D call: TRBD2 (5 bases). From germline, CDR1 is SGHVS and CDR2 FQNEAQ. The CDR3 loop spans 12 amino acids. With 4 bases removed from V and 3 bases from J, the gap between germline ends came to 7 bases. CDR3 sequence reads: CASSYGLYEQYF. CDR3 coding DNA: TGTGCCAGCAGCTATGGACTCTACGAGCAGTACTTC.

V gene TRBV18 combines with J gene TRBJ1-2; no definite D call. Trimming removed 1 base at V and 6 bases at J, with 15 bases between. Germline CDR1 and CDR2: KGHSH and LQKENI. CDR3 length equals 15 residues. The CDR3 DNA is TGTGCCAGCTCACCACGGATGGAAATCGACCATGGCTACACCTTC. The encoded protein is CASSPRMEIDHGYTF.

This chain joins TRBV7-2 and TRBJ1-3, with no clear D. V was cut by 5 bases and J by 0 bases, with 11 bases left in between. This CDR3 region has 15 residues. From germline, CDR1 is SGHTA and CDR2 FQGNSA. CDR3 sequence: CASSLATSSGNTIYF. Here the CDR3 DNA reads TGTGCCAGCAGCCTCGCCACGAGCTCTGGAAACACCATATATTTT. The full variable domain, its missing parts supplied by reference TRBV7-2 and TRBJ1-3, is GAGVSQSPSNKVTEKGKDVELRCDPISGHTALYWYRQSLGQGLEFLIYFQGNSAPDKSGLPSDRFSAERTGGSVSTLTIQRTQQEDSAVYLCASSLATSSGNTIYFGEGSWLTVV.